These 25 T cell receptor beta chains were all obtained from the same sample, sequenced in a study of blood T cell repertoires in COVID-19. Measured with immunoSEQ multiplex PCR; TCRdb has only the in-frame clones, and not every one. The profile shows 230,000 or so clones, around 84% of them singletons. Sequenced: peripheral blood. The receptors here all came from a man younger than 45 with active or convalescent COVID-19.

The V call is TRBV30, the J call TRBJ1-1; no clear D. This CDR3 region has 11 residues. Germline CDR1 GTSNPN, CDR2 SVGIG (reference sequence). The V end lost 5 bases, the J end lost 4 bases, and 8 bases lay between the germline ends. CDR3 sequence reads: CAWGEVTEAFF. CDR3 DNA sequence: TGTGCCTGGGGGGAGGTCACTGAAGCTTTCTTT. Full variable domain (remainder filled in from reference TRBV30 and TRBJ1-1): SQTIHQWPATLVQPVGSPLSLECTVEGTSNPNLYWYRQAAGRGLQLLFYSVGIGQISSEVPQNLSASRPQDRQFILSSKKLLLSDSGFYLCAWGEVTEAFFGQGTRLTVV.

The chain carries TRBV4-2 and TRBJ2-1; D is ambiguous. This CDR3 is built from 16 residues. Germline-derived CDR1 and CDR2 are LGHNA and YNFKEQ. The V end lost 1 base, the J end lost 0 bases, and 10 bases lay between the germline ends. The CDR3, as DNA: TGTGCCAGCAGCCAAGCGGCGGCTAGCTCCTACAATGAGCAGTTCTTC. Amino acids: CASSQAAASSYNEQFF.

This clone was detected only a few times. The genes are TRBV7-9 and TRBJ1-2; possibly TRBD1 for D (6 bases). The V and J ends lost 2 bases and 1 base respectively, with 23 bases between them. CDR1 and CDR2 (germline): SEHNR, FQNEAQ (reference sequence). This CDR3 spans 19 amino acids. CDR3 amino acids: CASSLPNSGTWAINYGYTF. The CDR3 DNA is TGTGCCAGCAGCTTACCCAACTCCGGGACATGGGCTATTAACTATGGCTACACCTTC.

The chain joins TRBV7-6 to TRBJ2-1; TRBD1 matches 8 bases. With V trimmed by 5 bases and J by 3 bases, 6 bases remained unmatched. Germline CDR1 reads SGHVS; CDR2 reads FNYEAQ. This CDR3 contains 15 residues. The CDR3 reads CASSLDRGDYNEQFF. CDR3 coding DNA: TGTGCCAGCAGCCTTGACAGGGGAGACTACAATGAGCAGTTCTTC.

This clone came up a few times. Other DNA sequences in this specimen translate into the identical CDR3. The rearrangement uses TRBV5-1 and TRBJ2-5; 12 nucleotides align to TRBD2. Germline lookup yields CDR1 SGHRS and CDR2 YFSETQ. The length of the CDR3 is 14 residues. V was clipped by 4 bases and J by 2 bases; unmatched bases: 0. The CDR3 coding sequence is TGCGCCAGCAGCCTAGCGGGGGGGCAAGAGACCCAGTACTTC. Its protein product is CASSLAGGQETQYF.

V and J are TRBV6-2 or TRBV6-3 and TRBJ1-5; TRBD1 agrees at 7 bases. Germline-derived CDR1 and CDR2 are MNHEY and SVGEGT. CDR3 length: 15 residues. Trimming cost V 0 bases and J 3 bases; bases outside gene matches: 2. CDR3 DNA: TGTGCCAGCAGTTACTCGACAGGGTTCAATCAGCCCCAGCATTTT. It specifies CASSYSTGFNQPQHF.

This clone was seen only a few times. This chain joins TRBV3-1 (or the pseudogene TRBV3-2) and TRBJ1-5, with 8 bases lining up with TRBD1. CDR1 is LGHDT and CDR2 is YNNKEL in the germline V gene (reference sequence). With V trimmed by 1 base and J by 7 bases, 3 bases remained unmatched. This CDR3 region has 14 residues. The CDR3 is CASSQGTGWQPQHF. In DNA, the CDR3 is TGTGCCAGCAGCCAAGGGACAGGGTGGCAGCCCCAGCATTTT.

The chain couples TRBV15 to TRBJ1-2; TRBD1 matches at 7 bases. Losses at the gene ends were 3 bases for V and 6 bases for J; bases not matched to a gene: 16. The germline CDR1 and CDR2 sequences are LNHNV and YYDKDF (reference sequence). The CDR3 has 17 amino acids. For the CDR3, the DNA is TGTGCCACCAGCAGCCAGGGGGAAGGGGGGATTGCGGATGGCTACACCTTC. This sequence encodes CATSSQGEGGIADGYTF.

The rearrangement joins TRBV5-1 to TRBJ2-3; the D gene is possibly TRBD2 (5 bases). Trimming shortened V by 2 bases and J by 0 bases, and 13 bases separated the two germline ends. CDR3 size: 16 residues. Germline V lookup: CDR1 SGHRS, CDR2 YFSETQ. The CDR3 nucleotides are TGCGCCAGCAGCTTATCGGGATTAGATAGCACAGATACGCAGTATTTT. Encoded protein: CASSLSGLDSTDTQYF.

The J gene is TRBJ2-5, the V gene TRBV5-1; 9 bases line up with TRBD1. The CDR3 extends over 16 amino acids. The ends lost 5 bases at V and 4 bases at J; junction bases unmatched: 12. Germline V gene lookup returns CDR1 SGHRS and CDR2 YFSETQ. CDR3 nucleotides: TGCGCCAGCAGTTCGGCCGGGACAGGGAGAGGAGAGACCCAGTACTTC. Translating it yields CASSSAGTGRGETQYF.

The rearrangement uses TRBV11-2 and TRBJ2-5; possible D gene TRBD2, 7 bases. Germline CDR1 and CDR2: SGHAT and FQNNGV. Trimming shortened V by 1 base and J by 5 bases, and 14 bases separated the two germline ends. This CDR3 contains 15 residues. The CDR3 bases are TGTGCCAGCAGCTTAGTAACAGGGCGGGGGGAGACCCAGTACTTC. Its translation: CASSLVTGRGETQYF.

This clone was counted a few times. The chain links TRBV4-3 to TRBJ2-3; 11 bases map to TRBD2. In germline, CDR1 is LGHNA, CDR2 YSLEER. This CDR3 contains 20 residues. Losses at the gene ends were 2 bases for V and 2 bases for J; bases not matched to a gene: 15. The CDR3 region is CASSQSHVASGGTATDTQYF. The CDR3, as DNA: TGCGCCAGCAGCCAATCCCATGTGGCTAGCGGGGGGACGGCCACAGATACGCAGTATTTT.

The chain carries TRBV4-1 and TRBJ1-4; 9 bases map to TRBD1. J was trimmed by 9 bases and V by 1 base; bases with no gene match: 6. The germline CDR1 and CDR2 sequences are MGHRA and YSYEKL. The CDR3 spans 15 residues. For the CDR3, the DNA is TGCGCCAGCAGCCAAGCGGGACAGGGATCACAAAAACTGTTTTTT. Its translation: CASSQAGQGSQKLFF.

The rearrangement uses TRBV9 and TRBJ1-1; 8 nucleotides match TRBD1. CDR3 length equals 15 residues. J gave up 3 bases and V 1 base, and 5 bases lay outside the gene matches. Germline lookup yields CDR1 SGDLS and CDR2 YYNGEE. The CDR3 loop reads CASSVHVTGDTEAFF. In DNA, the CDR3 is TGTGCCAGCAGCGTACACGTGACAGGGGACACTGAAGCTTTCTTT.

In nucleotides, the CDR3 is TGTGCCAGCAGTGTACAGCAAACCGGGGAGCTGTTTTTT. Translating it yields CASSVQQTGELFF. This chain joins TRBV2 and TRBJ2-2; no reliable D call. Germline V lookup: CDR1 SNHLY, CDR2 FYNNEI. V was cut by 4 bases and J by 5 bases, with 8 bases left in between. This CDR3 has 13 amino acids.

The genes are TRBV6-2 or TRBV6-3 and TRBJ2-1; 9 bases fit TRBD2. CDR1 MNHEY and CDR2 SVGEGT come from the germline V gene. The CDR3 is 16 residues long. J lost 4 bases, V lost 2 bases, and 6 bases had no gene match. The CDR3 DNA reads TGTGCCAGCAGTTACATGGCGGGGGGGCCTTACAATGAGCAGTTCTTC. This sequence encodes CASSYMAGGPYNEQFF.

J is TRBJ1-5 and V is TRBV20-1, with D possibly matching TRBD1 (6 bases). Germline CDR1 reads DFQATT; CDR2 reads SNEGSKA (reference sequence). This CDR3 is built from 17 residues. The V end lost 3 bases, the J end lost 0 bases, and 18 bases lay between the germline ends. The CDR3 loop reads CSASGAGAPYSNQPQHF. CDR3 nucleotide sequence: TGCAGTGCTAGTGGGGCAGGGGCCCCTTATAGCAATCAGCCCCAGCATTTT.

The chain couples TRBV4-1 to TRBJ1-1; TRBD1 aligns across 9 bases. CDR3 length: 15 residues. The ends lost 5 bases at V and 7 bases at J; junction bases unmatched: 11. Germline-derived CDR1 and CDR2 are MGHRA and YSYEKL. CDR3 sequence: CASSERNRDRDEAFF. For the CDR3, the DNA is TGCGCCAGCAGCGAACGAAACCGGGACAGGGATGAAGCTTTCTTT.

The chain carries TRBV19 and TRBJ1-5, with a possible D match to TRBD1 (6 bases). The CDR3 extends over 15 amino acids. Trimming took 5 bases from V and 3 from J, leaving 14 bases between them. The germline V gene encodes CDR1 LNHDA and CDR2 SQIVND (reference sequence). The CDR3 here is CASSPGRTDNQPQHF. In DNA form, the CDR3 reads TGTGCCAGTAGTCCGGGACGGACAGACAATCAGCCCCAGCATTTT.

This clone was detected a few times. The chain combines TRBV29-1 with TRBJ2-3; 7 nucleotides match TRBD1. V was clipped by 8 bases and J by 1 base; unmatched bases: 3. CDR1 and CDR2 (germline): SQVTM, ANQGSEA. CDR3 length equals 12 residues. The CDR3 is CSCGQGTDTQYF. DNA for the CDR3: TGCAGCTGCGGACAGGGCACAGATACGCAGTATTTT.

This chain links TRBV30 with TRBJ1-1; perhaps TRBD1 as D (5 bases). This CDR3 has 15 amino acids. The germline V gene has CDR1 GTSNPN and CDR2 SVGIG (reference sequence). Trimming took off 4 bases at V and 3 bases at J, with 18 bases between the two ends. The CDR3 here is CAWMRGGSGYTEAFF. The CDR3 region has the DNA TGTGCCTGGATGAGGGGAGGGTCAGGGTACACTGAAGCTTTCTTT. Looking up the rest from reference TRBV30 and TRBJ1-1 gives the full variable domain: SQTIHQWPATLVQPVGSPLSLECTVEGTSNPNLYWYRQAAGRGLQLLFYSVGIGQISSEVPQNLSASRPQDRQFILSSKKLLLSDSGFYLCAWMRGGSGYTEAFFGQGTRLTVV.

The CDR3 DNA reads as TGTGCCAGCAGGGAGGGACGATCCTACAATGAGCAGTTCTTC. This encodes CASREGRSYNEQFF. V gene TRBV11-2 combines with J gene TRBJ2-1; weak D call: TRBD2 (6 bases). Germline values: CDR1 SGHAT, CDR2 FQNNGV. V was pared by 6 bases and J by 1 base, with 10 bases between. The CDR3 consists of 14 residues.

This clone was seen only once. V and J are TRBV19 and TRBJ1-2, with D perhaps TRBD1 (5 bases). CDR3 size: 14 residues. Trimming stripped 5 bases from V and 7 bases from J, with 17 bases between. Germline V CDR1 and CDR2: LNHDA, SQIVND (reference sequence). CDR3 amino acids: CASSSPGRGGGYTF. The CDR3 coding sequence is TGTGCCAGTAGTTCCCCAGGGCGCGGGGGTGGCTACACCTTC.

This clone was counted once. The chain combines TRBV7-9 with TRBJ2-3, with D possibly matching TRBD2 (6 bases). Germline values: CDR1 SEHNR, CDR2 FQNEAQ (reference sequence). The CDR3 contains 12 residues. Between the trimmed V and J ends, which lost 6 bases and 4 bases, there was a span of 8 bases. The CDR3, as DNA: TGTGCCAGCAGAGCGGGCCCAGATACGCAGTATTTT. It encodes CASRAGPDTQYF.

The V and J genes are TRBV2 and TRBJ2-1, with 12 bases identical to TRBD2. CDR3 length equals 15 residues. CDR1 is SNHLY and CDR2 is FYNNEI in the germline V gene. V lost 3 bases to trimming and J lost 14 bases; unmatched junction nucleotides: 11. The CDR3 region has the DNA TGTGCCAGCAGTGATTGGGCACTAGCGGGGGGTAAAAAGTTCTTC. Residues: CASSDWALAGGKKFF.